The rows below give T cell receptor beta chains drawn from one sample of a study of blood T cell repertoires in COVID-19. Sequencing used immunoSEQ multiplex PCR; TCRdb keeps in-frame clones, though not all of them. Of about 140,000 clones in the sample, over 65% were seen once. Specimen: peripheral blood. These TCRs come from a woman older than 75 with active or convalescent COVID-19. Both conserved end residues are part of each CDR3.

CDR3: CATSIRQGGEKLFF; V: TRBV15
CDR3: CASSQDAGRGGSLHF; V: TRBV4-1
CDR3: CASSPGTGDNEQFF; V: TRBV18
CDR3: CASRPRESPNTEAFF; V: TRBV7-9
CDR3: CASSQSLPSAEQYF; V: TRBV7-3
CDR3: CASSPPGGAVFREKLFF; V: TRBV21-1
CDR3: CASSPGQGEITEAFF; V: TRBV5-1
CDR3: CASSPRDRANPFRNQPQHF; V: TRBV3-1/TRBV3-2
CDR3: CASSSRRGTGNTGELFF; V: TRBV5-1
CDR3: CASSRTGIFEAFF; V: TRBV12-3/TRBV12-4
CDR3: CASSFLRETGRGYEQYF; V: TRBV7-6
CDR3: CASTFGFASRGTEAFF; V: TRBV11-1
CDR3: CASSLGGGLSYEQYF; V: TRBV7-2
CDR3: CSVRGLTNEKLFF; V: TRBV29-1
CDR3: CASSPITGKETQYF; V: TRBV3-1/TRBV3-2
CDR3: CASSWDRDSEAFF; V: TRBV19
CDR3: CASRDPGRSTNEKLFF; V: TRBV19
CDR3: CASSQVGLAGSRGTQYF; V: TRBV3-1/TRBV3-2
CDR3: CASSIRTSGEQYF; V: TRBV19
CDR3: CASSLVAAADSF; V: TRBV12-3/TRBV12-4
CDR3: CASSVLTALNTEAFF; V: TRBV19
CDR3: CASSVSGGGAKNIQYF; V: TRBV7-2
CDR3: CASSVLGTAATDTQYF; V: TRBV18
CDR3: CASSLYSGGQFF; V: TRBV6-2/TRBV6-3
CDR3: CASSRRGGAKDSPLHF; V: TRBV14
CDR3: CAISEKQGIGGYTF; V: TRBV10-3
CDR3: CASSFGQDYSTDTQYF; V: TRBV11-3
CDR3: CASSLGTGNQPQHF; V: TRBV28
CDR3: CASSPRSGSGNTIYF; V: TRBV6-6
CDR3: CASSPRGGGLSSYNSPLHF; V: TRBV7-2
CDR3: CASSFGQYEQYF; V: TRBV5-4
CDR3: CASSQDRTGLGQPQHF; V: TRBV3-1/TRBV3-2
CDR3: CASRARRGGWDTQYF; V: TRBV6-5
CDR3: CASSSPGTGGYGYTF; V: TRBV28
CDR3: CASSSRGGNYGYTF; V: TRBV6-6
CDR3: CASGRTTNEKLFF; V: TRBV28
CDR3: CASSYGEFYGYTF; V: TRBV7-6
CDR3: CASSSQPQTGELFF; V: TRBV5-1
CDR3: CASSVLQGGGANVLTF; V: TRBV19
CDR3: CASSQPGQGYNEQFF; V: TRBV4-1
CDR3: CASSLEGGRGETQYF; V: TRBV7-9
CDR3: CASSLAEGIGELFF; V: TRBV7-8
CDR3: CASSRQLGGQGNTEAFF; V: TRBV5-4
CDR3: CASSDELTGTEAFF; V: TRBV2
CDR3: CASSELNSVTDTQYF; V: TRBV6-1
CDR3: CASIPWGAGPSSYNEQFF; V: TRBV28
CDR3: CSVRTGIWAFF; V: TRBV29-1
CDR3: CASSYFLMNSPLHF; V: TRBV6-5
CDR3: CASATQVGGYTF; V: TRBV6-5
CDR3: CARSRDIDQETQYF; V: TRBV2
CDR3: CASSLATDTQYF; V: TRBV2
CDR3: CASSPETAIRGYTF; V: TRBV11-2
CDR3: CASSLSGVSYGYTF; V: TRBV5-6
CDR3: CASRRANTGELFF; V: TRBV19
CDR3: CASRTNGVSNQPQHF; V: TRBV6-5
CDR3: CASSLPGTQTEAFF; V: TRBV18
CDR3: CASSSGGLSYGYTF; V: TRBV5-1